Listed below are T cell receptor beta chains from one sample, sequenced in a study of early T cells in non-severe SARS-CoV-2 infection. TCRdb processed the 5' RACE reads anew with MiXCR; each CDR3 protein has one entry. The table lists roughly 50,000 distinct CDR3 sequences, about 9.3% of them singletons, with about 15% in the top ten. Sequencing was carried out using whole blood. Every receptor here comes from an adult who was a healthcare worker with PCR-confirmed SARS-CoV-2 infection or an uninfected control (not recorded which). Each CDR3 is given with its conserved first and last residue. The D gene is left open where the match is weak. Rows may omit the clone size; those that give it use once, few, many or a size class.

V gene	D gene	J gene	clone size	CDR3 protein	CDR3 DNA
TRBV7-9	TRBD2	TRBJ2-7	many	CASSFRGSSYEQYF	TGTGCCAGCAGCTTCCGCGGGAGCTCCTACGAGCAGTACTTC
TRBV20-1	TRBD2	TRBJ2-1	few	CSATGGANSEQFF	TGCAGTGCTACCGGGGGGGCGAACAGTGAGCAGTTCTTC
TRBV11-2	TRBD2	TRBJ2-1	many	CASTKLAGPKHEQFF	TGTGCCAGCACCAAGTTAGCGGGACCTAAACATGAGCAGTTCTTC
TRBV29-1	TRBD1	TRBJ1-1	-	CSVSGQGFTEAFF	TGCAGCGTTAGCGGACAGGGATTCACTGAAGCTTTCTTT
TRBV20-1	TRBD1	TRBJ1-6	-	CSARATGPNSPLHF	TGCAGTGCTAGGGCGACAGGGCCCAATTCACCCCTCCACTTT
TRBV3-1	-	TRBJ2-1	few	CASSPVREWDEQFF	TGTGCCAGCAGCCCTGTTCGGGAGTGGGATGAGCAGTTCTTC
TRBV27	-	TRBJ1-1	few	CASRDPYPNTEAFF	TGTGCCAGCAGGGACCCATATCCAAACACTGAAGCTTTCTTT
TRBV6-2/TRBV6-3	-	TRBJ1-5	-	CATTDSSLDQPQHF	TGTGCCACCACGGACAGCAGCCTCGATCAGCCCCAGCATTTT
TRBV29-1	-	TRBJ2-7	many	CSVYWVGTGNYEQYF	TGCAGCGTTTATTGGGTCGGGACGGGGAACTACGAGCAGTACTTC
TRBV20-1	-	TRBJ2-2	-	CSARDGHLNTGELFF	TGCAGTGCTAGAGACGGGCATCTGAACACCGGGGAGCTGTTTTTT
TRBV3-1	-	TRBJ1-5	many	CASSRGLGNQPQHF	TGTGCCAGCAGTCGGGGGCTTGGCAATCAGCCCCAGCATTTT
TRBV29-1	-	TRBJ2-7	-	CSTRDGTYEQYF	TGCAGCACTAGGGACGGTACCTACGAGCAGTACTTC
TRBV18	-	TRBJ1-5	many	CASSSRAADQPQHF	TGTGCCAGCTCGAGCCGCGCAGCTGATCAGCCCCAGCATTTT
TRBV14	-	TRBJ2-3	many	CASSQVLIPQGYVGTPDTQYF	TGTGCCAGCAGCCAAGTATTGATCCCCCAGGGTTACGTCGGGACCCCAGATACGCAGTATTTT